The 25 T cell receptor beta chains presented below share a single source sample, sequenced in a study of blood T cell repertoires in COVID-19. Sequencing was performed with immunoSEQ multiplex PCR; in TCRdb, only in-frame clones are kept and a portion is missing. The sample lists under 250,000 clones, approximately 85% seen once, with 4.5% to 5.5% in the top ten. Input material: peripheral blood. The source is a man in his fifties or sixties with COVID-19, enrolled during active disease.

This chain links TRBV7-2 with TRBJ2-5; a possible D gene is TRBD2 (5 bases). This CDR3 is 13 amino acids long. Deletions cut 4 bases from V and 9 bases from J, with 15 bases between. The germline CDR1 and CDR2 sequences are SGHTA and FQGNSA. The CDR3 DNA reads TGTGCCAGCAGCTATGGACTTTTCGGGGCCCAGTACTTC. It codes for CASSYGLFGAQYF.

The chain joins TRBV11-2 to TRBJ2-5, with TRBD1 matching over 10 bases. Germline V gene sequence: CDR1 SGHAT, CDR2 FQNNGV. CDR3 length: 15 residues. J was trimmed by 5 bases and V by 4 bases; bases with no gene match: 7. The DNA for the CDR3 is TGTGCCAGCAGCTCTGGACAGGGGGTTTGGGAGACCCAGTACTTC. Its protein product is CASSSGQGVWETQYF. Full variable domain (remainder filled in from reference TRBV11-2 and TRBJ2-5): EAGVAQSPRYKIIEKRQSVAFWCNPISGHATLYWYQQILGQGPKLLIQFQNNGVVDDSQLPKDRFSAERLKGVDSTLKIQPAKLEDSAVYLCASSSGQGVWETQYFGPGTRLLVL.

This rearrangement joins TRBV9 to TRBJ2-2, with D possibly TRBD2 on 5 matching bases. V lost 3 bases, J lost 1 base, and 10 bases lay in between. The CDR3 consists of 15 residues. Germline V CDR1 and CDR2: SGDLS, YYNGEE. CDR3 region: CASSAASGNTGELFF. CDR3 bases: TGTGCCAGCAGCGCCGCCAGCGGGAACACCGGGGAGCTGTTTTTT.

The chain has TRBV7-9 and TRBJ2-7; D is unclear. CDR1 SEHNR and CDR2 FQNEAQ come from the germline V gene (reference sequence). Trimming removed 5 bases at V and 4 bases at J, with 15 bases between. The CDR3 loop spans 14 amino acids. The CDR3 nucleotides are TGTGCCAGCAGCCCCGGGTCAGTTCCGTACGAGCAGTACTTC. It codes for CASSPGSVPYEQYF.

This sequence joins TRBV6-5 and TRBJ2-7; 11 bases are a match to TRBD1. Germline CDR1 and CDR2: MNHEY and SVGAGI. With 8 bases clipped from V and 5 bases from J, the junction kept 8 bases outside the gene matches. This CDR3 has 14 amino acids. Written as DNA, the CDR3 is TGTGCCAGCGGGAGGGACAGGGGGAACGACGAGCAGTACTTC. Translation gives CASGRDRGNDEQYF.

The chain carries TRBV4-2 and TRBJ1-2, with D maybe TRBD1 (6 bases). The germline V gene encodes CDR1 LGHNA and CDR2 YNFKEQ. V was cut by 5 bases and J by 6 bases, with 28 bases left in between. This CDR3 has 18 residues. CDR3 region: CASSENRAGNPGTHGYTF. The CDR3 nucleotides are TGTGCCAGCAGCGAAAACAGGGCAGGCAACCCTGGGACCCATGGCTACACCTTC.

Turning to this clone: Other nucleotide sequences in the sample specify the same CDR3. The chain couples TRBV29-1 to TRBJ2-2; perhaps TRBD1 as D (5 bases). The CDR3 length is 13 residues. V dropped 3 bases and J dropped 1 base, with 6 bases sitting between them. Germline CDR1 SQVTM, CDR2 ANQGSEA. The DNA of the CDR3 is TGCAGCGTTGATAGGGGGAACACCGGGGAGCTGTTTTTT. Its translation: CSVDRGNTGELFF.

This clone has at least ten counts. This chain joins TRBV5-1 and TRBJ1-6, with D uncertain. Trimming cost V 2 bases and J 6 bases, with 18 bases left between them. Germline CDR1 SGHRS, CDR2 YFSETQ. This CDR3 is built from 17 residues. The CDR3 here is CASSFEGPGRSNSPLHF. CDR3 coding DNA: TGCGCCAGCAGCTTCGAAGGACCTGGGAGGTCTAATTCACCCCTCCACTTT.

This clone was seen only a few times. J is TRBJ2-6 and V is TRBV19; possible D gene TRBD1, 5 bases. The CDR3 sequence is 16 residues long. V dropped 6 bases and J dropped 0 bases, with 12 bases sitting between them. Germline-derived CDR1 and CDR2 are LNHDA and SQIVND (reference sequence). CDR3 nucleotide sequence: TGTGCCAGTAGGATCCAGGGAAACTCTGGGGCCAACGTCCTGACTTTC. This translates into CASRIQGNSGANVLTF.

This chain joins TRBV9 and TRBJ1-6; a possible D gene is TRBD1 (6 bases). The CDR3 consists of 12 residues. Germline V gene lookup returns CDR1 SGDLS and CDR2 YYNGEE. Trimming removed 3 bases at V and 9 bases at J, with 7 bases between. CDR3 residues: CASSADSSPLHF. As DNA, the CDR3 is TGTGCCAGCAGCGCGGACAGTTCACCCCTCCACTTT.

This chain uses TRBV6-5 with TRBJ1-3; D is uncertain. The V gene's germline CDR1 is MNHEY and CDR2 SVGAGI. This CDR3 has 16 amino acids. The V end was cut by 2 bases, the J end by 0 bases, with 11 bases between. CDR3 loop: CASSYGQASSGNTIYF. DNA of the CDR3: TGTGCCAGCAGTTACGGGCAGGCGAGCTCTGGAAACACCATATATTTT.

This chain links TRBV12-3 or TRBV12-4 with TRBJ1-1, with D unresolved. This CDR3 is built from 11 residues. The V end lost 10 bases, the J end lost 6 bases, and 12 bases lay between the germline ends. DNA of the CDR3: TGTGCCACCTCTGTCGGGTCTGAAGCTTTCTTT. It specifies CATSVGSEAFF.

CDR3 residues: CASRPDRGPGNTIYF. CDR3 coding DNA: TGTGCCAGCAGGCCCGACAGGGGGCCAGGAAACACCATATATTTT. The rearrangement links TRBV6-5 to TRBJ1-3; TRBD1 matches at 10 bases. From germline, CDR1 is MNHEY and CDR2 SVGAGI. The trim removed 6 bases at V and 4 bases at J, leaving 6 bases unmatched. The CDR3 is 15 amino acids.

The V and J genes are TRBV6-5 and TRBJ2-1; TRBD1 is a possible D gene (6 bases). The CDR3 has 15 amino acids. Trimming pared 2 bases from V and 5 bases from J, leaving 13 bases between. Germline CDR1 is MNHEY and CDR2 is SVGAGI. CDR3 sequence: CASSYTGYYDNEQFF. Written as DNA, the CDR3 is TGTGCCAGCAGTTACACAGGGTATTACGACAATGAGCAGTTCTTC.

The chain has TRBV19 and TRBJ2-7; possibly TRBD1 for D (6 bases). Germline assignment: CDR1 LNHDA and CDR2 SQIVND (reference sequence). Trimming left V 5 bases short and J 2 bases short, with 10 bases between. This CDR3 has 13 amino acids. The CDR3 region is CASSRTGTYEQYF. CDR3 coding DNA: TGTGCCAGTAGTCGAACAGGGACCTACGAGCAGTACTTC.

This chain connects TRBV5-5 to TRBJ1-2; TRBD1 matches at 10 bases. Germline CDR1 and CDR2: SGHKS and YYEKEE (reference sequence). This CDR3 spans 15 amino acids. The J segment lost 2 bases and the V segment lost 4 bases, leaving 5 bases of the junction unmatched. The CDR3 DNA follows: TGTGCCAGCAGCACAAGACAGGGGGCGAACTATGGCTACACCTTC. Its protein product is CASSTRQGANYGYTF.

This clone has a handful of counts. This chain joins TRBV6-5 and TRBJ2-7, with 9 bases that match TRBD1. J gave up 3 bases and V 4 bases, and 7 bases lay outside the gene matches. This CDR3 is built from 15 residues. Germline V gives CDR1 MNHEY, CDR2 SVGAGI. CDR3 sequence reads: CASSSIGTGNYEQYF. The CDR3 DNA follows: TGTGCCAGCAGTTCTATCGGGACAGGGAACTACGAGCAGTACTTC.

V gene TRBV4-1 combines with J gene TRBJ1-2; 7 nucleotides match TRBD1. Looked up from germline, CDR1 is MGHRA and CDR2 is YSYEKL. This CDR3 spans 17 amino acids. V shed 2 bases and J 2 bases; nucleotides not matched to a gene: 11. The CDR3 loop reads CASSQNSAGQQNYGYTF. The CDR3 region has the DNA TGCGCCAGCAGCCAAAATTCGGCGGGACAGCAAAACTATGGCTACACCTTC.

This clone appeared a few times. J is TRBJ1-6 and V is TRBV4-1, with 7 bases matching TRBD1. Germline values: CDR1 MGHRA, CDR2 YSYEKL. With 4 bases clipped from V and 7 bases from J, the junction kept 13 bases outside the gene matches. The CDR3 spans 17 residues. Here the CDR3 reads CASSPTGPSTGNSPLHF. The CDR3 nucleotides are TGCGCCAGCAGCCCCACAGGCCCCTCGACAGGGAATTCACCCCTCCACTTT.

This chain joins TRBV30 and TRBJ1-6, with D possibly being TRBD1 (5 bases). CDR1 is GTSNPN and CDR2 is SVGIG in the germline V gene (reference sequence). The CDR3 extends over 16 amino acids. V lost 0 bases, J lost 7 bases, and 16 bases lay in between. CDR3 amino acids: CAWSVLSSGGNSPLHF. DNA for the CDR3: TGTGCCTGGAGTGTACTGAGTTCGGGGGGAAATTCACCCCTCCACTTT.

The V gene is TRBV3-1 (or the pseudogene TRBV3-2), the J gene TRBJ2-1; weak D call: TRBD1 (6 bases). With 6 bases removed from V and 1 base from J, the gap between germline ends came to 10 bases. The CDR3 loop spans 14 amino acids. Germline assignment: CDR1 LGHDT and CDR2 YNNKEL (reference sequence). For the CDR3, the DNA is TGTGCCAGCAGTAGGACAGAGTCCTACAATGAGCAGTTCTTC. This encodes CASSRTESYNEQFF.

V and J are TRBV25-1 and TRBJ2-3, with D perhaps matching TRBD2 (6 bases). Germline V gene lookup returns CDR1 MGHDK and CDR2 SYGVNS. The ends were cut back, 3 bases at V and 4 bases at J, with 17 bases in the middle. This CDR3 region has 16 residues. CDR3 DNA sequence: TGTGCCAGCAGTGATCCCTCGACGGGAGCCCCAGATACGCAGTATTTT. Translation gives CASSDPSTGAPDTQYF.

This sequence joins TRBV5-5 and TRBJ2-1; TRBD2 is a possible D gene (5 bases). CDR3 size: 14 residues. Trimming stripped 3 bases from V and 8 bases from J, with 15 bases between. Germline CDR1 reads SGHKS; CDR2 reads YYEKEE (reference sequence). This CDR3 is CASSSGMRIDEQFF. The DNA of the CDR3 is TGTGCCAGCAGCTCGGGAATGAGGATCGATGAGCAGTTCTTC.

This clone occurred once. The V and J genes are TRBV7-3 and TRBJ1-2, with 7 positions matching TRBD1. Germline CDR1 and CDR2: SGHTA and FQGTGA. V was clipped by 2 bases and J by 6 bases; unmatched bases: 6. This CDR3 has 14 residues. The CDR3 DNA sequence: TGTGCCAGCAGCTTAGACCCGAGGGGGCATGGCTACACCTTC. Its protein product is CASSLDPRGHGYTF. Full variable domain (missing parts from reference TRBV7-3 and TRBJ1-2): GAGVSQTPSNKVTEKGKYVELRCDPISGHTALYWYRQSLGQGPEFLIYFQGTGAADDSGLPNDRFFAVRPEGSVSTLKIQRTERGDSAVYLCASSLDPRGHGYTFGSGTRLTVV.

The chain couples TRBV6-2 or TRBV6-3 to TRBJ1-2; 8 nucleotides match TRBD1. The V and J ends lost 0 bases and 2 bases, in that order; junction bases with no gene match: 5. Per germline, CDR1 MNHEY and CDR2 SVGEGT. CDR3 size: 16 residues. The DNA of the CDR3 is TGTGCCAGCAGTTACTCTCCCCGGGACAGGAACTATGGCTACACCTTC. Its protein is CASSYSPRDRNYGYTF.